This T cell receptor (beta chain) was captured in a study of OX40 agonist ivuxolimab in advanced cancers. Study overall: The patients received agonistic anti-OX40 (CD134) antibody ivuxolimab. Patients received intravenous ivuxolimab every 2 weeks at 0.01 to 10 mg/kg. Study-level points and caveats: Still undetermined is the antigen specificity of the expanded peripheral T cells.

The data were produced by immunoSEQ multiplex PCR, yet TCRdb's version contains in-frame clones alone and is incomplete. The sample has about 64,000 clones, about four fifths seen once. Blood got drawn at baseline, again on cycle 4 day 1, and then on cycle 7 day 1. The trim removed 1 base at V and 4 bases at J, leaving 5 bases unmatched. The CDR3 sequence is 16 residues long. Germline V CDR1 and CDR2: MGHRA, YSYEKL. Points on this clone: What it binds is unknown.

The clonotype originates from an adult with an advanced solid tumor such as melanoma, head and neck, liver or kidney cancer. The sample here was CD4+ or CD8+ T cells sorted from blood, taken in a trial of the OX40 agonist ivuxolimab. The V and J genes are TRBV4-1 and TRBJ1-4; TRBD1 matches at 8 bases. The CDR3 nucleotides are TGCGCCAGCAGCCAAGCAGGACAGGGCCTTAATGAAAAACTGTTTTTT. The encoded protein is CASSQAGQGLNEKLFF.